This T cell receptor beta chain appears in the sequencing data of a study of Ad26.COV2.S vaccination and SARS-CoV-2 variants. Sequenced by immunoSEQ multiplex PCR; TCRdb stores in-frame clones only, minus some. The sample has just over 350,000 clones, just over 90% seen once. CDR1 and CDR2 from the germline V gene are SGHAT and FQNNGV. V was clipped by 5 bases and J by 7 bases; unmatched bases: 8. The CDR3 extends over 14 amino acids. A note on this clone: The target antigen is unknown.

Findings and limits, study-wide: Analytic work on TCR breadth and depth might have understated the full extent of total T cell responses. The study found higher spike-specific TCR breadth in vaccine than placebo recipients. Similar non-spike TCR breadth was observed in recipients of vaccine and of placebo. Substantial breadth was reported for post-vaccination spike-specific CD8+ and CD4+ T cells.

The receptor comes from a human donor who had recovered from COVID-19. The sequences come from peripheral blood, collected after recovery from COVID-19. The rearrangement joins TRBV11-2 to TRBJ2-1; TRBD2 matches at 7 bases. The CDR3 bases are TGTGCCAGCAGCCCCGGGGGGTTAGGGAATGAGCAGTTCTTC. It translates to CASSPGGLGNEQFF. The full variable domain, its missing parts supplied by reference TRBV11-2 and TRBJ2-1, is EAGVAQSPRYKIIEKRQSVAFWCNPISGHATLYWYQQILGQGPKLLIQFQNNGVVDDSQLPKDRFSAERLKGVDSTLKIQPAKLEDSAVYLCASSPGGLGNEQFFGPGTRLTVL.